The sequence of this T cell receptor (beta chain) was determined in a study of Graves' ophthalmopathy and Graves' hyperthyroidism. Across the study: At the time of initial diagnosis and before any treatment, peripheral blood was collected. Study results and limitations: Blood samples also showed most expanded thyroid clonotypes exceeding 0.001 frequency.

TCR beta CDR3 amplification used RNA transcripts. The authors performed first-round RT-PCR with HTBI primers and then a second-round multiplex PCR. TCRdb called the multiplex PCR reads again in MiXCR, with one record for every CDR3 protein. The sample holds some 160,000 distinct CDR3 sequences, around 40% seen once. Trimming left V 4 bases short and J 4 bases short, with 19 bases between. The germline gives CDR1 MGHRA, CDR2 YSYEKL. The CDR3 consists of 16 residues. This clonotype was recorded at least ten times. The antigen is unknown. The sequence derives from a man under 40 with Graves' ophthalmopathy. The sample comprised peripheral blood. The chain joins TRBV4-1 to TRBJ1-1; tentatively, D is TRBD1 (6 bases). For the CDR3, the DNA is TGCGCCAGCAGCCCACTGGGGGCGATTGTTGGCACTGAAGCTTTCTTT. Protein product: CASSPLGAIVGTEAFF.